These 2 T cell receptor beta chains came from one sample sequenced in a study of cytomegalovirus exposure and HLA in healthy donors. With 60 Vbeta and 13 Jbeta primers, the PCR was carried out. The protocol was immunoSEQ multiplex PCR, while the TCRdb copy is restricted to in-frame clones and leaves out a portion. The data hold approximately 120,000 clones, with over 60% observed a single time. The material sequenced was PBMCs. The receptors here all came from a man between 60 and 75 years old in good health and CMV-seropositive.

The chain couples TRBV11-2 to TRBJ2-7; 8 nucleotides agree with TRBD2. The V and J ends lost 4 bases and 7 bases, in that order; junction bases with no gene match: 6. Germline CDR1 is SGHAT and CDR2 is FQNNGV. The CDR3 length is 13 residues. CDR3 residues: CASSSGLAGEQYF. The DNA of the CDR3 is TGTGCCAGCAGCTCGGGTCTAGCGGGTGAGCAGTACTTC.

Regarding this clone: Other DNA sequences in the same sample also yield this CDR3. This sequence joins TRBV11-3 and TRBJ2-3; 9 bases fit TRBD2. Losses at the gene ends were 1 base for V and 1 base for J; bases not matched to a gene: 3. The CDR3 covers 16 residues. The germline CDR1 and CDR2 sequences are SGHNT and YENEEA. CDR3 DNA sequence: TGTGCCAGCAGCTTAGGTACTAGCGGGCGCACAGATACGCAGTATTTT. It specifies CASSLGTSGRTDTQYF.